The rows below give T cell receptor beta chains drawn from one sample of a study of T-cell memory formation after mild COVID-19. TCRdb redid the calling of the 5' RACE reads with MiXCR, one entry per CDR3 protein. The sample yields about 430,000 distinct CDR3 sequences, more than 20% seen once. Sequencing was performed on PBMCs or a T cell subset sorted from them (not recorded which). The source is an adult woman who had mild COVID-19 (a few samples of this study predate the infection). Cell type and time point are not known. CDR3s include the opening cysteine and the closing phenylalanine or tryptophan.

V	J	CDR3
TRBV12-3/TRBV12-4	TRBJ1-1	CASSLQGHPTNTEAFF
TRBV20-1	TRBJ1-2	CSARDWTGDGANYGYTF
TRBV20-1	TRBJ2-1	CSGSPIAGGPNEQFF
TRBV7-7	TRBJ2-5	CASSVSGKETQYF
TRBV5-1	TRBJ1-6	CASSSSPGDSYNSPLHF
TRBV6-1	TRBJ2-4	CASSELVGGQNIQYF
TRBV12-3/TRBV12-4	TRBJ1-4	CASSLGGGGSEKLFF
TRBV20-1	TRBJ1-1	CSPKIMNTEAFF
TRBV7-2	TRBJ2-7	CASSLEAVGEQYF
TRBV6-2/TRBV6-3	TRBJ1-1	CASRTGPTEAFF
TRBV16	TRBJ2-3	CASSRGDSSSTDTQYF
TRBV3-1	TRBJ1-3	CASSQDLTGGNTIYF
TRBV7-8	TRBJ2-3	CASSLEGNADTQYF
TRBV27	TRBJ1-6	CASSLTGSNSPLHF
TRBV5-1	TRBJ1-1	CASSPLHENQNTEAFF
TRBV12-3/TRBV12-4	TRBJ2-1	CASSYVANEQFF
TRBV15	TRBJ2-6	CATSREVSLVLTF
TRBV6-5	TRBJ2-3	CASRRGSTDTQYF
TRBV5-1	TRBJ1-3	CASSLLSLDGGNTIYF
TRBV5-4	TRBJ1-5	CASSLGQDSNQPQHF
TRBV6-6	TRBJ1-1	CASSSTGLMNTEAFF
TRBV6-2/TRBV6-3	TRBJ2-6	CASSSPGQQLANVLTF
TRBV6-5	TRBJ2-2	CASSSHPGRTGELFF
TRBV7-2	TRBJ2-7	CASSSLAGGPRYEQYF
TRBV7-9	TRBJ2-7	CASSLGRTGEFGEFAYEQYF
TRBV11-3	TRBJ2-7	CASSLRGYYEQYF
TRBV12-3/TRBV12-4	TRBJ1-1	CASSLRTGSVEAFF
TRBV30	TRBJ2-2	CAWSSNTGAPAGELFF
TRBV7-2	TRBJ2-7	CASTGVAGAIEQYF
TRBV12-3/TRBV12-4	TRBJ2-7	CASSLTSGSYEQYF
TRBV7-2	TRBJ2-7	CASSPPPSGRDRYF
TRBV12-3/TRBV12-4	TRBJ2-6	CASNPDHSGANVLTF
TRBV12-3/TRBV12-4	TRBJ1-1	CASSLGWGQASGTEAFF
TRBV20-1	TRBJ2-5	CSASDRVTKETQYF
TRBV24-1	TRBJ2-5	CATSDAGLGGTQYF
TRBV20-1	TRBJ2-1	CSAGTSVYNEQFF
TRBV7-9	TRBJ2-6	CASSPRDRGAFSHGANVLTF
TRBV6-5	TRBJ2-1	CASRKPGEWLIFYNEQFF
TRBV5-1	TRBJ1-2	CASSLVVTYGYTF
TRBV12-3/TRBV12-4	TRBJ1-3	CASSPTTSGNTIYF
TRBV18	TRBJ1-1	CASSPGQGRLGEAFF
TRBV5-6	TRBJ2-7	CASSSLRGQGIDEQYF
TRBV29-1	TRBJ2-5	CSVAFRGGETQYF
TRBV20-1	TRBJ2-1	CSAGRLAGDNEQFF
TRBV4-2	TRBJ1-2	CASSETGGRGYTF
TRBV5-1	TRBJ2-1	CASSLWEPRDEQFF
TRBV9	TRBJ2-1	CASSHSSGQRGNEQFF
TRBV29-1	TRBJ2-1	CSVGVYYNEQFF
TRBV7-3	TRBJ2-3	CASRAGLAGTDTQYF
TRBV5-6	TRBJ2-7	CASSLAAVRREQYF
TRBV4-3	TRBJ2-5	CASSPIGLAKETQYF
TRBV30	TRBJ2-1	CAWSLLGGYNEQFF
TRBV11-3	TRBJ2-2	CASSFPGLAGTITGELFF
TRBV19	TRBJ2-1	CASSIDNEQFF
TRBV5-6	TRBJ1-1	CASSSYTGRVAEAFF
TRBV7-9	TRBJ1-3	CASSLESNSGNTIYF
TRBV3-1	TRBJ1-5	CASSQGSQGAFSNQPQHF
TRBV7-9	TRBJ2-1	CASSDPGRDEAFF
TRBV7-2	TRBJ1-6	CASSPQVGTDSPLHF